The present entry profiles one T cell receptor (beta chain) with its context. Its antigen is still unknown. The sample is drawn from a study of T cells in Graves' hyperthyroidism and ophthalmopathy. Study context: Any treatment followed the collection of peripheral blood at initial diagnosis. General observations from the study: Most thyroid clonotypes with frequency above 0.001 were detected in blood. The model's output predicted ophthalmopathy at a median of roughly 6.9 months prior to onset.

TCR beta CDR3 sequences were amplified from RNA transcripts. Researchers ran a first-round RT-PCR on the TCR CDR3 using the HTBI primer set. TCRdb recomputed calls from the multiplex PCR reads with MiXCR, one row per CDR3 protein. The sample records about 350,000 distinct CDR3 sequences, about a sixth being singletons. Trimming cost V 4 bases and J 4 bases, with 10 bases left between them. This CDR3 has 13 amino acids. Per germline, CDR1 LNHDA and CDR2 SQIVND (reference sequence). The sample consisted of blood. The chain couples TRBV19 to TRBJ1-1; TRBD1 might be the D (5 bases). This TCR was recovered from a woman aged 30 to 39 with Graves' hyperthyroidism that later progressed to Graves' ophthalmopathy. CDR3 coding DNA: TGTGCCAGTAGTACGCAGGGTCCCACTGAAGCTTTCTTT. Protein product: CASSTQGPTEAFF.